This T cell receptor (beta chain) came from a study of beta chain features in type 1 diabetes. Study as a whole: Sorted cells examined across all samples numbered around 110,000,000.

What was sequenced were expressed TCRB transcripts, since all of the isolated RNA had been reverse transcribed. The protocol was immunoSEQ multiplex PCR, while the TCRdb copy is restricted to in-frame clones and leaves out a portion. The sample records 250,000 to 400,000 clones, roughly 15% being singletons. In total, each donor contributed a single heparinised blood draw that averaged about 120 mL. The purity of all sorted populations exceeded 98%. The sequence came from a man between 25 and 39 years old in good health. Sequencing input: central memory CD4+ T cells from blood.

CDR3 nucleotide sequence: TGTGCCAGCAGCTTGCCGGGACAGGACGGCAATGAGCAGTTCTTC. Encoded protein: CASSLPGQDGNEQFF. The chain joins TRBV5-6 to TRBJ2-1; 8 nucleotides agree with TRBD1. CDR1 is SGHDT, CDR2 YYEEEE, per germline. Trimming at V came to 1 base and at J to 6 bases, leaving 6 bases not matched to a gene. CDR3 length: 15 residues.